This entry concerns a single TCR beta chain. Its antigen remains unknown. These data come from a study of tumor and adjacent non-tumor tissue in lung cancer. Study-wide background: The patients, around 10 men and about five women, were roughly 30 to 80 with stage I to III disease. General study points: Compared with tumor, normal lung showed significantly lower TCR diversity. Normal lung showed higher cumulative top 100 clone frequency than tumor.

The template was RNA from unsorted bulk tissue. CDR1 SGHRS and CDR2 YFSETQ come from the germline V gene. The V end lost 5 bases, the J end lost 7 bases, and 19 bases lay between the germline ends. This CDR3 is 15 amino acids long. A modified ARM-PCR protocol with three rounds of nested PCR amplified TCRbeta. TCRdb called the multiplex PCR reads again in MiXCR, with one record for every CDR3 protein. The profile shows some 77,000 distinct CDR3 sequences, around 70% of them singletons. The TCR comes from a woman aged 70 to 79 with non-small cell lung cancer. The sequenced material came from lung tumor tissue. The chain couples TRBV5-1 to TRBJ2-1; D is perhaps TRBD1 or TRBD2 (6 bases each). CDR3 in amino acids: CASSSSSGGGNEQFF. CDR3 coding DNA: TGCGCCAGCAGTTCTAGTAGCGGAGGGGGGAATGAGCAGTTCTTC. The complete variable domain, with remaining parts taken from reference TRBV5-1 and TRBJ2-1, reads KAGVTQTPRYLIKTRGQQVTLSCSPISGHRSVSWYQQTPGQGLQFLFEYFSETQRNKGNFPGRFSGRQFSNSRSEMNVSTLELGDSALYLCASSSSSGGGNEQFFGPGTRLTVL.